The 14 T cell receptor beta chains below all came from one sample that was sequenced in a study of cytomegalovirus exposure and HLA in healthy donors. The PCR used 60 Vbeta and 13 Jbeta primers. TCRdb keeps only in-frame clones here, not all; method: immunoSEQ multiplex PCR. The sample has around 150,000 clones; around 78% are singletons. The specimen sequenced was PBMCs. The receptor set was obtained from a female donor in good health and CMV-seropositive.

The V and J genes are TRBV6-6 and TRBJ1-5; 8 bases are a match to TRBD1. V lost 7 bases, J lost 4 bases, and 3 bases stayed unmatched. Germline lookup yields CDR1 MNHNY and CDR2 SVGAGI (reference sequence). The CDR3 is 13 amino acids. For the CDR3, the DNA is TGTGCCAGCACGGACAGGGAGAATCAGCCCCAGCATTTT. Its protein is CASTDRENQPQHF.

This chain uses TRBV5-4 with TRBJ2-5; 9 bases fit TRBD2. The CDR3 totals 16 residues. V trimming: 0 bases; J trimming: 1 base; junction bases outside the gene matches: 4. The germline CDR1 and CDR2 sequences are SGHNT and YYREEE (reference sequence). CDR3 amino acids: CASSLDSGGPQETQYF. The CDR3 DNA is TGTGCCAGCAGCTTGGATAGCGGGGGACCCCAAGAGACCCAGTACTTC.

This clone was counted a single time. The gene calls are TRBV7-2 and TRBJ2-2; 9 positions agree with TRBD2. CDR1 is SGHTA, CDR2 FQGNSA, per germline. V dropped 2 bases and J dropped 4; count of bases not matched to a gene: 8. This CDR3 spans 17 amino acids. The CDR3 region is CASSLMGSGSGTGELFF. The CDR3 DNA follows: TGTGCCAGCAGCTTAATGGGTAGCGGGAGTGGCACCGGGGAGCTGTTTTTT.

The V and J genes are TRBV10-3 and TRBJ1-5; TRBD1 matches 7 bases. CDR1 is ENHRY, CDR2 SYGVKD, per germline. The CDR3 is 14 amino acids. The trim removed 5 bases at V and 2 bases at J, leaving 3 bases unmatched. In nucleotides, the CDR3 is TGTGCCATCAGTCGACAGGGCGGCAATCAGCCCCAGCATTTT. It translates to CAISRQGGNQPQHF.

This clone has a handful of counts. The chain is built from TRBV6-6 and TRBJ1-1; D unresolved. Germline CDR1 and CDR2: MNHNY and SVGAGI (reference sequence). V gave up 7 bases and J gave up 2 bases, with 14 bases separating them. This CDR3 region has 14 residues. Here the CDR3 reads CASTLRGLNTEAFF. The CDR3 region has the DNA TGTGCCAGCACCTTAAGAGGCCTTAACACTGAAGCTTTCTTT.

This clone appeared a few times. V usage is TRBV2 and J usage is TRBJ2-2, with 8 bases identical to TRBD2. CDR1 and CDR2 from the germline V gene are SNHLY and FYNNEI. The V gene end was trimmed by 0 bases and the J gene end by 0 bases; junction bases not matched to a gene: 0. The length of the CDR3 is 16 residues. The CDR3 DNA follows: TGTGCCAGCAGTGAAGCGGGACTAGCGAACACCGGGGAGCTGTTTTTT. Amino acid sequence: CASSEAGLANTGELFF.

A few counts support this clone. The chain is built from TRBV5-4 and TRBJ2-3; 11 nucleotides match TRBD1. V trimming: 4 bases; J trimming: 3 bases; junction bases outside the gene matches: 4. The V gene's germline CDR1 is SGHNT and CDR2 YYREEE (reference sequence). This CDR3 is 15 amino acids long. The CDR3 nucleotides read TGTGCCAGCAGCATGGACAGGGGGCAAACAGATACGCAGTATTTT. This sequence encodes CASSMDRGQTDTQYF.

This chain links TRBV18 with TRBJ2-3, with 12 bases matching TRBD2. CDR3 length: 17 amino acids. Germline V gene data show CDR1 as KGHSH and CDR2 as LQKENI. Trimming took 0 bases from V and 3 from J; bases not matched to a gene: 4. Written as DNA, the CDR3 is TGTGCCAGCTCACCACCGCGACTAGCGGGAGCAACAGATACGCAGTATTTT. This translates into CASSPPRLAGATDTQYF.

This clone was seen more than once but under ten times. The chain is built from TRBV11-2 and TRBJ2-1; D is ambiguous. V was clipped by 5 bases and J by 8 bases, with 22 bases between them. This CDR3 is built from 16 residues. CDR1 and CDR2 (germline): SGHAT, FQNNGV. The CDR3: CASSPRLAEIPDEQFF. CDR3 nucleotides: TGTGCCAGCAGCCCGCGCCTCGCGGAGATTCCGGATGAGCAGTTCTTC.

This clone has only one observation. This rearrangement joins TRBV7-8 to TRBJ2-5; 7 nucleotides agree with TRBD2. CDR1 SGHVS and CDR2 FQNEAQ come from the germline V gene. The CDR3 is made up of 15 amino acids. V shed 6 bases and J 0 bases; nucleotides not matched to a gene: 7. The CDR3 DNA reads as TGTGCCAGCAGAAAGCGGGGAAATCACCAAGAGACCCAGTACTTC. Translating gives CASRKRGNHQETQYF.

The CDR3 DNA follows: TGCGCCAGCAGCGTATCGACAGGGTTTGGAAACACCATATATTTT. It is translated as CASSVSTGFGNTIYF. The chain uses TRBV5-1 and TRBJ1-3, with 7 nucleotides matching TRBD1. V lost 4 bases to trimming and J lost 3 bases; unmatched junction nucleotides: 7. The germline V gene encodes CDR1 SGHRS and CDR2 YFSETQ. The CDR3 is 15 amino acids.

V usage is TRBV15 and J usage is TRBJ1-5; possible D gene TRBD1, 5 bases. V lost 5 bases to trimming and J lost 4 bases, with 15 bases between them. The CDR3 is 15 amino acids. Germline CDR1 is LNHNV and CDR2 is YYDKDF (reference sequence). CDR3 protein: CATSLFWGENQPQHF. The CDR3 DNA reads as TGTGCCACCAGCCTATTTTGGGGGGAGAATCAGCCCCAGCATTTT.

The chain recombines TRBV7-9 with TRBJ1-2; 8 nucleotides match TRBD1. Germline-derived CDR1 and CDR2 are SEHNR and FQNEAQ (reference sequence). Trimming cost V 2 bases and J 6 bases; bases outside gene matches: 2. The CDR3 is 13 residues long. This chain's CDR3 is CASSLLQGDGYTF. CDR3 nucleotide sequence: TGTGCCAGCAGCTTATTACAGGGGGATGGCTACACCTTC.

V gene TRBV5-1 combines with J gene TRBJ1-1, with 7 bases that match TRBD1. This CDR3 has 14 residues. Germline trimming cut 4 bases from V and 3 bases from J; bases unmatched to any gene: 6. In germline, CDR1 is SGHRS, CDR2 YFSETQ. Here the CDR3 DNA reads TGCGCCAGCAGCCTGGACAGGCCTCACACTGAAGCTTTCTTT. Its translation is CASSLDRPHTEAFF.